This T cell receptor beta chain was obtained from a study of T cells expressing NK-cell markers. The overall study: The study drew TCR beta repertoires from sorted CD3+CD56+NKG2C+, CD3+CD56+NKG2C- and CD3+CD56-NKG2C+ T cells. Seven sequenced donors out of eight were HCMV-seropositive, one seronegative. Study-wide results and limits: The study found these clonotypes also leading the CD3+CD56-NKG2C+ fraction in a few donors.

Concerning this clonotype: What it binds is unknown.

Reprocessing the 5' RACE reads, TCRdb reports a single entry for every CDR3 protein and omits DNA. The sample is made up of some 280,000 distinct CDR3 sequences, and the top ten hold around 0.37% of it. This CDR3 comprises 15 residues. Germline assignment: CDR1 SEHNR and CDR2 FQNEAQ (reference sequence). The chain has TRBV7-9 and TRBJ2-1; TCRdb names TRBD2, which stays unverified in the absence of DNA. Sequences were obtained from blood T cells: a sorted CD56 or NKG2C T cell subset, CD4+ or CD8+ T cells, or bulk PBMC T cells (not recorded which). The origin of this receptor is a man aged 18 to 29 in good health. Here the CDR3 reads CASSLPLSGRNEQFF.